Listed here are 20 T cell receptor beta chains from one sample, sequenced in a study of OX40 agonist ivuxolimab in advanced cancers. Profiled with immunoSEQ multiplex PCR; TCRdb holds only in-frame clones, not every one. The top ten hold approximately 1.5% of the sample, which has about 86,000 clones, approximately 88% seen once. Here the sequenced sample was CD4+ or CD8+ T cells sorted from blood, taken in a trial of the OX40 agonist ivuxolimab. These receptors were collected from an adult with an advanced solid tumor such as melanoma, head and neck, liver or kidney cancer.

This clone appeared once. The V call is TRBV7-6, the J call TRBJ2-1; D is possibly TRBD1 (7 bases). The CDR3 length is 16 residues. Germline loops: CDR1 SGHVS, CDR2 FNYEAQ. V lost 5 bases and J lost 0, with 14 bases in between. The CDR3, as DNA: TGTGCCAGCAGCCCCGCAGGGGGGACCTCCTACAATGAGCAGTTCTTC. Translated: CASSPAGGTSYNEQFF.

Points on this clone: The same CDR3 arises from other DNA sequences in this sample as well. The gene calls are TRBV5-1 and TRBJ2-1; tentative D call: TRBD2 (5 bases). The CDR3 runs 14 residues. Germline values: CDR1 SGHRS, CDR2 YFSETQ. The V and J ends lost 0 bases and 4 bases respectively, with 8 bases between them. The CDR3 DNA sequence: TGCGCCAGCAGCTTGGCTAGCACATACAATGAGCAGTTCTTC. It is translated as CASSLASTYNEQFF. Variable domain in full (rest from reference TRBV5-1 and TRBJ2-1): KAGVTQTPRYLIKTRGQQVTLSCSPISGHRSVSWYQQTPGQGLQFLFEYFSETQRNKGNFPGRFSGRQFSNSRSEMNVSTLELGDSALYLCASSLASTYNEQFFGPGTRLTVL.

In this sample, this clone turned up once. The DNA of the CDR3 is TGTGCCACCAGCAGAGCTAGCGGCGTGTACAATGAGCAGTTCTTC. Its protein is CATSRASGVYNEQFF. The chain couples TRBV15 to TRBJ2-1; 7 bases align to TRBD2. The germline CDR1 and CDR2 sequences are LNHNV and YYDKDF (reference sequence). The CDR3 spans 15 residues. Losses at the gene ends were 1 base for V and 4 bases for J; bases not matched to a gene: 4.

V usage is TRBV5-1 and J usage is TRBJ1-1; the D gene is possibly TRBD1 (5 bases). Trimming removed 4 bases at V and 0 bases at J, with 10 bases between. The germline CDR1 and CDR2 sequences are SGHRS and YFSETQ. This CDR3 is 14 amino acids long. The CDR3 here is CASSDRQLNTEAFF. In DNA, the CDR3 is TGCGCCAGCAGCGACAGACAACTGAACACTGAAGCTTTCTTT.

V and J are TRBV7-9 and TRBJ2-7; tentatively, D is TRBD1 or TRBD2 (7 bases each). This CDR3 is built from 14 residues. Trimming shortened V by 3 bases and J by 9 bases, and 18 bases separated the two germline ends. Germline V gives CDR1 SEHNR, CDR2 FQNEAQ (reference sequence). The CDR3 DNA reads as TGTGCCAGCAGCTTGAGGGAGGGGGCGCTCGGGCAGTACTTC. Translation gives CASSLREGALGQYF.

The J gene is TRBJ2-1, the V gene TRBV6-4; 8 bases fit TRBD1. Germline-derived CDR1 and CDR2 are MRHNA and SNTAGT. CDR3 length: 15 residues. CDR3 loop: CPSAVKGQAYNEQFF. The CDR3 DNA reads as TGTCCGTCAGCAGTGAAGGGACAGGCTTACAATGAGCAGTTCTTC.

This clone was seen a handful of times. The gene calls are TRBV29-1 and TRBJ1-1; D not resolved. Germline CDR1 and CDR2: SQVTM and ANQGSEA. The CDR3 is 13 amino acids. V lost 7 bases and J 1 base, leaving 13 bases between the germline ends. This chain's CDR3 is CSAHYWGNTEAFF. The CDR3 bases are TGCAGCGCCCATTACTGGGGGAACACTGAAGCTTTCTTT. Looking up the rest from reference TRBV29-1 and TRBJ1-1 gives the full variable domain: SAVISQKPSRDICQRGTSLTIQCQVDSQVTMMFWYRQQPGQSLTLIATANQGSEATYESGFVIDKFPISRPNLTFSTLTVSNMSPEDSSIYLCSAHYWGNTEAFFGQGTRLTVV.

In its sample, this clone was seen once. Here the CDR3 reads CSVRGALEAFF. CDR3 nucleotides: TGCAGCGTTCGAGGGGCCCTTGAAGCTTTCTTT. The rearrangement joins TRBV29-1 to TRBJ1-1; a weak D match, TRBD1 (5 bases). V was pared by 5 bases and J by 7 bases, with 11 bases between. Germline V CDR1 and CDR2: SQVTM, ANQGSEA. This CDR3 contains 11 residues.

The chain combines TRBV28 with TRBJ1-5, with no clear D. Germline CDR1 MDHEN, CDR2 SYDVKM. Trimming stripped 1 base from V and 2 bases from J, with 6 bases between. The CDR3 covers 14 residues. The CDR3 DNA sequence: TGTGCCAGCAGTTTATCCCAAGGCAATCAGCCCCAGCATTTT. Residues: CASSLSQGNQPQHF.

The chain links TRBV7-2 to TRBJ2-1; 13 nucleotides match TRBD2. CDR1 and CDR2 from the germline V gene are SGHTA and FQGNSA. CDR3 length: 14 residues. J was trimmed by 7 bases and V by 6 bases; bases with no gene match: 3. In nucleotides, the CDR3 is TGTGCCAGCAGATCGGGACTAGCGGGGAATGAGCAGTTCTTC. Translated: CASRSGLAGNEQFF.

The V call is TRBV6-5, the J call TRBJ2-5; no reliable D call. The CDR3 has 12 amino acids. The germline V and J ends were trimmed by 4 bases and 9 bases, with 12 bases remaining between them. The V gene's germline CDR1 is MNHEY and CDR2 SVGAGI. The CDR3 coding sequence is TGTGCCAGCAGTTCCGCGATCCATTCCCAGTACTTC. Its translation is CASSSAIHSQYF.

This chain connects TRBV10-3 to TRBJ2-5, with 8 bases matching TRBD1. CDR3 size: 17 residues. The J segment lost 1 base and the V segment lost 3 bases, leaving 10 bases of the junction unmatched. CDR1 and CDR2 from the germline V gene are ENHRY and SYGVKD. CDR3 protein: CAISDPSRTGPQETQYF. CDR3 DNA: TGTGCCATCAGTGATCCATCCCGGACAGGGCCCCAAGAGACCCAGTACTTC.

This clone was seen a few times. V and J are TRBV30 and TRBJ2-3, with TRBD1 matching over 10 bases. There are 15 residues in the CDR3. Trimming took 2 bases from V and 12 from J; bases not matched to a gene: 14. Germline CDR1 reads GTSNPN; CDR2 reads SVGIG (reference sequence). CDR3: CAWSKTGGVSTLQYF. Here the CDR3 DNA reads TGTGCCTGGAGTAAGACAGGGGGCGTATCAACCCTACAGTATTTT.

The chain has TRBV7-2 and TRBJ1-5; TRBD1 aligns across 7 bases. CDR1 is SGHTA and CDR2 is FQGNSA in the germline V gene. The CDR3 has 14 residues. Germline trimming cut 6 bases from V and 6 bases from J; bases unmatched to any gene: 8. CDR3 DNA: TGTGCCAGCAGGCCTACAGGGGTAGGTCAGCCCCAGCATTTT. Translated: CASRPTGVGQPQHF.

The chain joins TRBV7-3 to TRBJ1-1; no clear D. The V gene's germline CDR1 is SGHTA and CDR2 FQGTGA. Trimming took off 3 bases at V and 2 bases at J, with 10 bases between the two ends. The CDR3 totals 14 residues. The CDR3 DNA sequence: TGTGCCAGCAGCTTGGAGGCAGGTAACACTGAAGCTTTCTTT. Translation: CASSLEAGNTEAFF.

The chain recombines TRBV5-6 with TRBJ2-7, with unresolved D. The CDR3 length is 14 residues. V was clipped by 3 bases and J by 6 bases, with 16 bases between them. CDR1 is SGHDT and CDR2 is YYEEEE in the germline V gene. The CDR3 reads CASSSFEGTFEQYF. The CDR3 DNA sequence: TGTGCCAGCAGCTCATTCGAAGGCACGTTCGAGCAGTACTTC. Full variable domain (outside the CDR3, taken from reference TRBV5-6 and TRBJ2-7): DAGVTQSPTHLIKTRGQQVTLRCSPKSGHDTVSWYQQALGQGPQFIFQYYEEEERQRGNFPDRFSGHQFPNYSSELNVNALLLGDSALYLCASSSFEGTFEQYFGPGTRLTVT.

The chain joins TRBV21-1 to TRBJ1-2; the D segment call TRBD1 is taken from the table without a DNA check. TRBV21-1 is a listed pseudogene. This CDR3 region has 19 residues. The CDR3 bases are TGTGCCAGCAGCAAAGTTGAGGGAGGACAGGGGATGCTCAACTATGGCTACACCTTC. The encoded protein is CASSKVEGGQGMLNYGYTF.

This chain connects TRBV9 to TRBJ1-2; the match to TRBD1 covers 7 bases. The CDR3 contains 15 residues. The V gene end was trimmed by 3 bases and the J gene end by 4 bases; junction bases not matched to a gene: 9. CDR1 and CDR2 from the germline V gene are SGDLS and YYNGEE. The CDR3 sequence is CASSDDRTGPYGYTF. The CDR3 DNA follows: TGTGCCAGCAGCGATGACCGGACAGGACCCTATGGCTACACCTTC.

The chain carries TRBV6-5 and TRBJ1-2; 9 bases are shared with TRBD1. The CDR3 runs to 14 residues. V lost 6 bases to trimming and J lost 4 bases; unmatched junction nucleotides: 6. Germline V lookup: CDR1 MNHEY, CDR2 SVGAGI. The CDR3 here is CASRPDRGVYGYTF. CDR3 coding DNA: TGTGCCAGCAGGCCCGACAGGGGGGTCTATGGCTACACCTTC.

V usage is TRBV16 and J usage is TRBJ2-2; 10 bases are a match to TRBD2. Trimming took 3 bases from V and 3 from J; bases not matched to a gene: 4. CDR3 length: 16 residues. From germline, CDR1 is KGHSY and CDR2 FQNENV. The CDR3 nucleotides read TGTGCCAGCAGCCATCGGAGCGGGAGGGACACCGGGGAGCTGTTTTTT. Residues: CASSHRSGRDTGELFF. The full variable domain, rest sourced from reference TRBV16 and TRBJ2-2, is GEEVAQTPKHLVRGEGQKAKLYCAPIKGHSYVFWYQQVLKNEFKFLISFQNENVFDETGMPKERFSAKCLPNSPCSLEIQATKLEDSAVYFCASSHRSGRDTGELFFGEGSRLTVL.